What follows are 18 T cell receptor beta chains derived from one specimen sequenced in a study of CD8 T cells in ankylosing spondylitis. TCRdb re-derived calls from the 5' RACE reads in MiXCR, one entry per CDR3 protein. The data show around 140,000 distinct CDR3 sequences, more than 9.5% seen once. Input material: blood, either unsorted or a sorted T cell fraction (not recorded which). The receptors stem from a female donor with ankylosing spondylitis or in good health (not recorded which).

This clonotype has a count of ten or more. This chain uses TRBV5-1 with TRBJ2-2; D gene uncertain. The CDR3 length is 16 residues. The V end lost 0 bases, the J end lost 0 bases, and 9 bases lay between the germline ends. Germline V gives CDR1 SGHRS, CDR2 YFSETQ. CDR3 DNA sequence: TGCGCCAGCAGCTTGGACAGAATTACGAACACCGGGGAGCTGTTTTTT. As protein: CASSLDRITNTGELFF.

This clonotype was counted many times. This sequence joins TRBV19 and TRBJ2-4, with 10 bases lining up with TRBD1. The junction had 14 bases not matched to a gene; V was cut back by 5 bases and J by 1 base. Per the germline V gene, CDR1 is LNHDA and CDR2 is SQIVND (reference sequence). The CDR3 loop spans 19 amino acids. DNA of the CDR3: TGTGCCAGTAGTCTCACACCGACAGGGGGCGCTTCTGCCAAAAACATTCAGTACTTC. It is translated as CASSLTPTGGASAKNIQYF.

This chain uses TRBV7-2 with TRBJ2-1; 9 positions agree with TRBD2. Germline CDR1 and CDR2: SGHTA and FQGNSA. The CDR3 loop spans 17 amino acids. V trimming: 9 bases; J trimming: 6 bases; junction bases outside the gene matches: 18. In DNA form, the CDR3 reads TGTGCCAGTAGCAATAGAGGGGGGCGGGAGGGCCTCAATGAGCAGTTCTTC. Its translation: CASSNRGGREGLNEQFF. The complete variable domain, with remaining parts taken from reference TRBV7-2 and TRBJ2-1, reads GAGVSQSPSNKVTEKGKDVELRCDPISGHTALYWYRQSLGQGLEFLIYFQGNSAPDKSGLPSDRFSAERTGGSVSTLTIQRTQQEDSAVYLCASSNRGGREGLNEQFFGPGTRLTVL.

In this sample, this clonotype turned up many times. CDR3 protein: CASSLAGQGVTEAFF. The CDR3 region has the DNA TGTGCCAGCAGCTTAGCGGGACAGGGTGTAACTGAAGCTTTCTTT. The chain combines TRBV7-9 with TRBJ1-1; 9 bases match TRBD1. V shed 0 bases and J 5 bases; nucleotides not matched to a gene: 4. Germline CDR1 is SEHNR and CDR2 is FQNEAQ (reference sequence). This CDR3 has 15 residues.

V usage is TRBV10-1 and J usage is TRBJ2-2, with 7 bases matching TRBD2. The CDR3 length is 15 residues. The germline gives CDR1 WNHNN, CDR2 SYGVQD (reference sequence). Trimming took 5 bases from V and 4 from J; bases not matched to a gene: 7. CDR3 nucleotide sequence: TGCGCCAGCAGTCGGTTGCCGGGAGGCACCGGGGAGCTGTTTTTT. Translation gives CASSRLPGGTGELFF.

CDR3 residues: CASSDRGLTYEQYF. CDR3 sequence (DNA): TGTGCCAGTTCGGACAGGGGGCTAACCTACGAGCAGTACTTC. The gene calls are TRBV5-8 and TRBJ2-7; 11 bases line up with TRBD1. Germline CDR1 and CDR2: SGHTS and YDEGEE. The CDR3 length is 14 residues. After removal of 8 bases from V and 2 bases from J, the junction contained 6 bases not matched to a gene.

The table lists this clonotype with many counts. This chain joins TRBV5-1 and TRBJ1-2, with D unclear. Trimming took 0 bases from V and 8 from J, leaving 11 bases between them. The CDR3 sequence is 13 residues long. Germline V gene lookup returns CDR1 SGHRS and CDR2 YFSETQ. The CDR3 coding sequence is TGCGCCAGCAGCTTGGGACCTAGGAGGGGCTACACCTTC. This translates into CASSLGPRRGYTF.

A remark on this clonotype: This clone may be a read error of a much larger clone one base away. The rearrangement uses TRBV7-3 and TRBJ2-2, with TRBD1 as a possible D gene (5 bases). Germline CDR1 reads SGHTA; CDR2 reads FQGTGA. The CDR3 covers 14 residues. The CDR3 bases are TGTGCCAGCAGCTTAGACAGTTACACCAGGGAGCTGTTTTTT. Translating gives CASSLDSYTRELFF.

There are many counts of this clonotype. This chain joins TRBV20-1 and TRBJ1-2; D possibly corresponds to TRBD1 (6 bases). Trimming left V 6 bases short and J 6 bases short, with 11 bases between. The CDR3 runs to 11 residues. The germline CDR1 and CDR2 sequences are DFQATT and SNEGSKA (reference sequence). CDR3 in amino acids: CSAYTGNGYTF. CDR3 bases: TGCAGTGCATACACAGGGAATGGCTACACCTTC.

This clonotype has a count of ten or more. V gene TRBV20-1 combines with J gene TRBJ2-1; D may be TRBD2 (6 bases). Germline V gene data show CDR1 as DFQATT and CDR2 as SNEGSKA (reference sequence). There are 14 residues in the CDR3. Trimming shortened V by 5 bases and J by 3 bases, and 14 bases separated the two germline ends. The CDR3 loop is CSAPPGLGYNEQFF. CDR3 DNA: TGCAGTGCTCCACCGGGACTGGGCTACAATGAGCAGTTCTTC.

In its sample, this clonotype was seen many times. The chain recombines TRBV12-3 or TRBV12-4 with TRBJ1-2, with D possibly TRBD1 on 5 matching bases. The V end lost 0 bases, the J end lost 4 bases, and 9 bases lay between the germline ends. The CDR3 extends over 14 amino acids. The CDR3: CASSLAGRFYGYTF. The CDR3 DNA is TGTGCCAGCAGTTTAGCGGGGCGGTTCTATGGCTACACCTTC.

This clonotype was counted only a few times. The V gene is TRBV7-9, the J gene TRBJ2-7; 7 bases are shared with TRBD1. This CDR3 region has 13 residues. Looked up from germline, CDR1 is SEHNR and CDR2 is FQNEAQ (reference sequence). V trimming: 3 bases; J trimming: 10 bases; junction bases outside the gene matches: 9. The CDR3 sequence: CASSFAPGQSQYF. The CDR3 DNA is TGTGCCAGCAGCTTTGCCCCGGGACAGAGTCAGTACTTC.

This clonotype was recorded many times. The chain uses TRBV27 and TRBJ1-5; TRBD1 is a possible D gene (6 bases). The germline V gene encodes CDR1 MNHEY and CDR2 SMNVEV (reference sequence). V lost 5 bases to trimming and J lost 6 bases, with 14 bases between them. The CDR3 totals 14 residues. The CDR3 spells CASSPWGQGQPQHF. The CDR3 DNA reads TGTGCCAGCAGTCCCTGGGGGCAGGGTCAGCCCCAGCATTTT.

Many counts were recorded for this clonotype. This sequence joins TRBV29-1 and TRBJ1-1, with D tentatively TRBD1 (6 bases). Germline-derived CDR1 and CDR2 are SQVTM and ANQGSEA. V was pared by 4 bases and J by 7 bases, with 13 bases between. This CDR3 is 12 amino acids long. In nucleotides, the CDR3 is TGCAGCGTTGGAACAGGGAAAGGTGAAGCTTTCTTT. Translating gives CSVGTGKGEAFF.

The sample holds many counts of this clonotype. The V gene is TRBV5-1, the J gene TRBJ1-5; D unresolved. Germline V gene data show CDR1 as SGHRS and CDR2 as YFSETQ. Deletions cut 4 bases from V and 3 bases from J, with 11 bases between. The CDR3 covers 14 residues. CDR3 coding DNA: TGCGCCAGCAGCCCGGACCCGTCCAATCAGCCCCAGCATTTT. It specifies CASSPDPSNQPQHF.

There are a few counts of this clonotype. This chain links TRBV20-1 with TRBJ2-5; 10 nucleotides align to TRBD2. The CDR3 is 17 amino acids. Per the germline V gene, CDR1 is DFQATT and CDR2 is SNEGSKA (reference sequence). The V gene end was trimmed by 3 bases and the J gene end by 4 bases; junction bases not matched to a gene: 14. The CDR3 bases are TGCAGTGCTAGTCCAACCCCTAGCGGGGGCCCTACAGAGACCCAGTACTTC. This sequence encodes CSASPTPSGGPTETQYF.

This clonotype was observed at least ten times. The rearrangement joins TRBV7-2 to TRBJ2-7; D is unresolved. The V gene's germline CDR1 is SGHTA and CDR2 FQGNSA. Deletions cut 1 base from V and 2 bases from J, with 9 bases between. The CDR3 has 14 residues. In nucleotides, the CDR3 is TGTGCCAGCAGCTTAGTAGAGTGGACCTACGAGCAGTACTTC. Translated, it gives CASSLVEWTYEQYF.

In this sample, this clonotype turned up many times. The gene calls are TRBV2 and TRBJ1-5, with D perhaps matching TRBD1 (6 bases). This CDR3 contains 16 residues. CDR1 and CDR2 (germline): SNHLY, FYNNEI. The V gene lost 6 bases and the J gene lost 3 bases, with 18 bases spanning the gap. The CDR3 region is CASSGGGRQANQPQHF. DNA for the CDR3: TGTGCCAGCAGCGGGGGGGGACGACAGGCCAATCAGCCCCAGCATTTT.